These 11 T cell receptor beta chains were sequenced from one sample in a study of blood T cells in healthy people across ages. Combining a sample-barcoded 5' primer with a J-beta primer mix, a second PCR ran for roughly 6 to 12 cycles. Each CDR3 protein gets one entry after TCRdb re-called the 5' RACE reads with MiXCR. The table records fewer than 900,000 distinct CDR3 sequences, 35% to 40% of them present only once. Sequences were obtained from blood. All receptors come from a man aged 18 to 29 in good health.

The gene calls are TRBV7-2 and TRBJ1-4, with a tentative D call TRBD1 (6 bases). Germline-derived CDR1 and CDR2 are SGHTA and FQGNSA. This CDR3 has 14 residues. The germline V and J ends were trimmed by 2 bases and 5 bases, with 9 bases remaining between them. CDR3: CASSLPRGNEKLFF. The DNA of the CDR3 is TGTGCCAGCAGCTTACCCAGGGGCAATGAAAAACTGTTTTTT.

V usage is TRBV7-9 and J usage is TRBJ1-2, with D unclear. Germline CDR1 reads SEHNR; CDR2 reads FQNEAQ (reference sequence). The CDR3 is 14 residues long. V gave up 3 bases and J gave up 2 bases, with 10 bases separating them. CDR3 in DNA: TGTGCCAGCAGCTTTAGACCCTTCAACTATGGCTACACCTTC. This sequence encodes CASSFRPFNYGYTF. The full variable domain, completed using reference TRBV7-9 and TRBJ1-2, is DTGVSQNPRHKITKRGQNVTFRCDPISEHNRLYWYRQTLGQGPEFLTYFQNEAQLEKSRLLSDRFSAERPKGSFSTLEIQRTEQGDSAMYLCASSFRPFNYGYTFGSGTRLTVV.

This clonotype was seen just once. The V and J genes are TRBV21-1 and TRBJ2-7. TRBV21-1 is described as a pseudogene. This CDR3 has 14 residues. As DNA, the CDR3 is TGTGCCAGCAGCAAAGCGGCAGGTAGAGATGAGCAGTACTTC. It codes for CASSKAAGRDEQYF.

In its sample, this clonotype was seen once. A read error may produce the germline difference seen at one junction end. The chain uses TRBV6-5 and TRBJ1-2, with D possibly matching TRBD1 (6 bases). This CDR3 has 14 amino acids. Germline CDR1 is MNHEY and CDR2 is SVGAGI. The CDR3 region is CASSDSNGGDGYTF. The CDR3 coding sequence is TGTGCCAGCAGTGACTCGAACGGGGGCGATGGCTACACCTTC.

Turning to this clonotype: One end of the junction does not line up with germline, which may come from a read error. DNA for the CDR3: TGTGCCGGCAGCCTGACAACAGATACGCAGTATTTT. This codes for CAGSLTTDTQYF. V usage is TRBV5-5 and J usage is TRBJ2-3, with D hard to call. Germline-derived CDR1 and CDR2 are SGHKS and YYEKEE (reference sequence). There are 12 residues in the CDR3.

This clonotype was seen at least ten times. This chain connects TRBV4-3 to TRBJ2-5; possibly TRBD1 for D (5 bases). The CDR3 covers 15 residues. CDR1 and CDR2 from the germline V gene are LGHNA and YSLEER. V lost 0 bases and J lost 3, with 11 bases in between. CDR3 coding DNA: TGCGCCAGCAGCCAAGATGGCGACAGCGAAGAGACCCAGTACTTC. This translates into CASSQDGDSEETQYF.

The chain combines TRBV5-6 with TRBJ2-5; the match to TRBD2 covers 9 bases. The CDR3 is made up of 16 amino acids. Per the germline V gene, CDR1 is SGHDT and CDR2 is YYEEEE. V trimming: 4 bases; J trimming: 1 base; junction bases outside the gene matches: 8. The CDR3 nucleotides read TGTGCCAGCAGCAAACCGCGGGGGGGGTTCCAAGAGACCCAGTACTTC. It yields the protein CASSKPRGGFQETQYF.

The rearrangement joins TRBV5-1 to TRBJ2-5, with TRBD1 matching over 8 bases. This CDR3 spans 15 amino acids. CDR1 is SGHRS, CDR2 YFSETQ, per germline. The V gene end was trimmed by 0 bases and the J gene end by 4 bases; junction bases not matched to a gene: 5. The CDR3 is CASSLAPGQGETQYF. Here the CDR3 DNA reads TGCGCCAGCAGCTTGGCCCCCGGACAGGGAGAGACCCAGTACTTC. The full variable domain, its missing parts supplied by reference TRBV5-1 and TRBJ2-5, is KAGVTQTPRYLIKTRGQQVTLSCSPISGHRSVSWYQQTPGQGLQFLFEYFSETQRNKGNFPGRFSGRQFSNSRSEMNVSTLELGDSALYLCASSLAPGQGETQYFGPGTRLLVL.

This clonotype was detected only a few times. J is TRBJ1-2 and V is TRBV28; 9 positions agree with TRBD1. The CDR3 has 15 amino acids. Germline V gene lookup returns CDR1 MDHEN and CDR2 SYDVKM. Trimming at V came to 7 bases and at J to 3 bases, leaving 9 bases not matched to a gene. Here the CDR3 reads CASTQNRGRDYGYTF. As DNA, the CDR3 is TGTGCCAGCACCCAAAACAGGGGGCGGGACTATGGCTACACCTTC.

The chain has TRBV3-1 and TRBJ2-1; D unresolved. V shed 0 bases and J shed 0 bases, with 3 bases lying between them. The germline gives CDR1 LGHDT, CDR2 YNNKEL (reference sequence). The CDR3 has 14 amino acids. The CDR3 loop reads CASSQDYSYNEQFF. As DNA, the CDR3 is TGTGCCAGCAGCCAAGACTACTCCTACAATGAGCAGTTCTTC.

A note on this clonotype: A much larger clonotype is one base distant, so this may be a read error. CDR3 DNA sequence: TGTGCCAGCAGTACAGGGTTAAGCAATCAGCCCCAGCATTTT. It encodes CASSTGLSNQPQHF. This chain connects TRBV2 to TRBJ1-5, with TRBD1 as a possible D gene (6 bases). The CDR3 length is 14 residues. V dropped 5 bases and J dropped 1 base, with 9 bases sitting between them. In germline, CDR1 is SNHLY, CDR2 FYNNEI.